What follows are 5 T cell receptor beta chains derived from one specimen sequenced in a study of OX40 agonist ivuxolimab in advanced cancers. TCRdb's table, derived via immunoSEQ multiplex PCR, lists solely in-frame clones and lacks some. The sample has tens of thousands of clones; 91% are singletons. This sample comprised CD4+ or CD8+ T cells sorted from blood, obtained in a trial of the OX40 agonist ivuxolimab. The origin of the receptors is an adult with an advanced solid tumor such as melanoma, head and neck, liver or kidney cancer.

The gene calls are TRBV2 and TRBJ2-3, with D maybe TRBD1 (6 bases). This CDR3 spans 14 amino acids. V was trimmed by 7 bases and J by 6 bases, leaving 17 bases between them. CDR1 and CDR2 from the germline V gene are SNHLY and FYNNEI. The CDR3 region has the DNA TGTGCCAGCAAGGGGGTAGTAGCCCACGATACGCAGTATTTT. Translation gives CASKGVVAHDTQYF.

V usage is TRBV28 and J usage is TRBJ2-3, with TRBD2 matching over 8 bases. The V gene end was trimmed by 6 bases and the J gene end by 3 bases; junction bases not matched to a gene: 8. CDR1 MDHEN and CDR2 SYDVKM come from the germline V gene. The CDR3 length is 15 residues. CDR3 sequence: CASRTGTRWTDTQYF. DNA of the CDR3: TGTGCCAGCAGGACCGGGACTAGATGGACAGATACGCAGTATTTT.

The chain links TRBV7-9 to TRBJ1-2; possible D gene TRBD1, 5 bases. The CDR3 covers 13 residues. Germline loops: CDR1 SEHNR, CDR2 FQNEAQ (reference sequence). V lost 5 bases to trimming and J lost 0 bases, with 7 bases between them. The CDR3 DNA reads TGTGCCAGCAGCCAGACAGCTAACTATGGCTACACCTTC. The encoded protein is CASSQTANYGYTF. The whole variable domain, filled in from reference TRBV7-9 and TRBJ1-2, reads DTGVSQNPRHKITKRGQNVTFRCDPISEHNRLYWYRQTLGQGPEFLTYFQNEAQLEKSRLLSDRFSAERPKGSFSTLEIQRTEQGDSAMYLCASSQTANYGYTFGSGTRLTVV.

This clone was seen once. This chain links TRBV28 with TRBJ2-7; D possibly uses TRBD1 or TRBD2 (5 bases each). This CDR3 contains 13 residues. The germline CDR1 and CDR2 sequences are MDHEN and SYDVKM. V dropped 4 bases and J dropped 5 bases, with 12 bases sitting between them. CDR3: CASSSTGRHEQYF. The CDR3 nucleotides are TGTGCCAGCAGTTCGACGGGGCGTCACGAGCAGTACTTC.

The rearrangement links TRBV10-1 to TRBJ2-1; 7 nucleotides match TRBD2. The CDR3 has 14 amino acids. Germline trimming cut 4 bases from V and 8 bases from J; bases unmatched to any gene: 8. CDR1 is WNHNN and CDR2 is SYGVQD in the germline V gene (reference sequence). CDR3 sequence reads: CASSVGGSDYEQFF. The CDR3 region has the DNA TGCGCCAGCAGTGTGGGGGGGAGCGACTATGAGCAGTTCTTC.